The sequence of this T cell receptor (beta chain) was determined in a study of cytomegalovirus exposure and HLA in healthy donors. The wider study: The 120 validation repertoires were produced on the same platform as the 700 or so repertoires of the first cohort. This was reported in a later analysis. General observations from the study: For cytomegalovirus status, the classifier reportedly gave diagnoses with high specificity and sensitivity. Whilst most TCR sequences proved rare, a subset of public TCRs occurred across many donors.

Produced via immunoSEQ multiplex PCR; TCRdb's table is partial and in-frame only. This table holds about 110,000 clones, roughly 90% found once. J lost 7 bases, V lost 1 base, and 7 bases had no gene match. This CDR3 region has 16 residues. Germline assignment: CDR1 LGHNA and CDR2 YSLEER. For this clone: The antigen is not known.

The specimen sequenced was PBMCs. This receptor was identified in a woman aged 25 to 39 in good health and CMV-seropositive. The V and J genes are TRBV4-3 and TRBJ1-4; TRBD1 matches 9 bases. CDR3 loop: CASSQGLGQGAEKLFF. CDR3 bases: TGCGCCAGCAGCCAAGGATTGGGACAGGGTGCTGAAAAACTGTTTTTT.